The entry that follows covers one T cell receptor beta chain sequence. The data belong to a study of technical replicates of blood from several donors. Some clones are missing from TCRdb's copy, which holds only in-frame ones; the method was immunoSEQ multiplex PCR. The sample includes roughly 80,000 clones, roughly 94% of them seen just once. The sequenced sample was T cells isolated from PBMCs. The clonotype comes from a human donor in good health.

CDR3 nucleotides: TGTGCCAGTAGTCTCTCCCCCACAGAATATAGCAATCAGCCCCAGCATTTT. Translating gives CASSLSPTEYSNQPQHF. The rearrangement joins TRBV19 to TRBJ1-5, with unresolved D. This CDR3 spans 17 amino acids. V dropped 5 bases and J dropped 0 bases, with 17 bases sitting between them. Looked up from germline, CDR1 is LNHDA and CDR2 is SQIVND (reference sequence).